This TCR beta chain originates from a study of T-cell reconstitution after alpha-beta-depleted transplantation in children. The study, taken as a whole, reports: Several patients had high TCRbeta diversity at day 60; it came from surviving recipient T cells and thymic progenitors. About two months after transplant, alpha-beta T cells reportedly came from several hundred expanded graft clones. At the one-year point after transplant, T-cell counts and TCRbeta diversity were found to come mostly from T cells that had been newly produced.

This CDR3 spans 14 amino acids. From germline, CDR1 is DFQATT and CDR2 SNEGSKA (reference sequence). Trimming removed 1 base from V and 7 bases from J; junction bases left unmatched: 4. The TCRbeta library was prepared with unique molecular identifiers. TCRdb re-called the PCR reads through MiXCR, storing one row per CDR3 protein. The sample carries a few hundred thousand distinct CDR3 sequences, roughly a quarter recorded once. This clonotype appeared a few times. No antigen is known for it. The V call is TRBV20-1, the J call TRBJ2-1; 10 nucleotides agree with TRBD1. The TCR was taken from a girl aged 2 to 9 with Fanconi anemia, due to receive a stem cell transplant. The material was PBMCs, obtained before TCRalphabeta/CD19-depleted stem cell transplant. CDR3 residues: CSARAGQGRNEQFF. CDR3 nucleotides: TGCAGTGCTAGAGCGGGACAGGGGAGGAATGAGCAGTTCTTC.